These 18 T cell receptor beta chains share one sample of origin, sequenced in a study of T cells in localized non-small cell lung cancer. Measured with immunoSEQ multiplex PCR; TCRdb has only the in-frame clones, and not every one. The repertoire includes about 53,000 clones, roughly 88% of them detected once, and roughly 15% sits in the top ten. Sequenced material: peripheral blood mononuclear cells, taken before any cancer treatment. The receptors originated from a man aged 40 to 70 with stage III lung adenocarcinoma.

The CDR3 DNA reads TGTGCCAGTAGTAAGGACAGGGGACACAATGAGCAGTTCTTC. It is translated as CASSKDRGHNEQFF. The rearrangement links TRBV19 to TRBJ2-1; 9 bases agree with TRBD1. The CDR3 has 14 residues. Germline values: CDR1 LNHDA, CDR2 SQIVND (reference sequence). V trimming: 4 bases; J trimming: 5 bases; junction bases outside the gene matches: 3.

This clone was seen only a few times. The J gene is TRBJ2-7, the V gene TRBV27; the D is unclear. CDR1 and CDR2 (germline): MNHEY, SMNVEV (reference sequence). V lost 3 bases to trimming and J lost 3 bases, with 9 bases between them. The CDR3 extends over 13 amino acids. The CDR3 here is CASSLVENYEQYF. The CDR3 DNA reads TGTGCCAGCAGTTTGGTGGAAAACTACGAGCAGTACTTC.

The V and J genes are TRBV11-2 and TRBJ2-5; no clear D. This CDR3 is built from 13 residues. The germline V gene encodes CDR1 SGHAT and CDR2 FQNNGV. The V and J ends lost 5 bases and 2 bases respectively, with 9 bases between them. CDR3 coding DNA: TGTGCCAGCAGCGATTACGGGCAAGAGACCCAGTACTTC. Translated, it gives CASSDYGQETQYF. The full variable domain, with the rest looked up from reference TRBV11-2 and TRBJ2-5, is EAGVAQSPRYKIIEKRQSVAFWCNPISGHATLYWYQQILGQGPKLLIQFQNNGVVDDSQLPKDRFSAERLKGVDSTLKIQPAKLEDSAVYLCASSDYGQETQYFGPGTRLLVL.

The rearrangement joins TRBV5-1 to TRBJ2-5; TRBD1 matches 9 bases. Germline-derived CDR1 and CDR2 are SGHRS and YFSETQ. The CDR3 consists of 14 residues. V trimming: 4 bases; J trimming: 3 bases; junction bases outside the gene matches: 4. DNA of the CDR3: TGCGCCAGCAGCCCCTGGACAGGGGAAGAGACCCAGTACTTC. It yields the protein CASSPWTGEETQYF.

J is TRBJ1-5 and V is TRBV19; perhaps TRBD1 as D (5 bases). The V gene's germline CDR1 is LNHDA and CDR2 SQIVND (reference sequence). Trimming stripped 10 bases from V and 3 bases from J, with 16 bases between. The CDR3 runs 14 residues. The CDR3 DNA reads as TGTGCCACCGACCGGGGGAGGGACAATCAGCCCCAGCATTTT. This gives the protein CATDRGRDNQPQHF.

The rearrangement joins TRBV9 to TRBJ2-2; no clear D gene. The CDR3 totals 11 residues. Per the germline V gene, CDR1 is SGDLS and CDR2 is YYNGEE. The ends were cut back, 5 bases at V and 3 bases at J, with 2 bases in the middle. CDR3 residues: CASSYTGELFF. Here the CDR3 DNA reads TGTGCCAGCAGTTACACCGGGGAGCTGTTTTTT.

The chain couples TRBV5-4 to TRBJ1-5; 7 nucleotides line up with TRBD1. This CDR3 is 15 amino acids long. Trimming took 2 bases from V and 2 from J; bases not matched to a gene: 4. CDR1 and CDR2 from the germline V gene are SGHNT and YYREEE (reference sequence). This CDR3 is CASSFGTEGNQPQHF. CDR3 bases: TGTGCCAGCAGCTTCGGGACAGAAGGCAATCAGCCCCAGCATTTT.

The chain employs TRBV5-8 and TRBJ2-1; D is unresolved. This CDR3 is 15 amino acids long. CDR1 is SGHTS, CDR2 YDEGEE, per germline. Deletions cut 4 bases from V and 8 bases from J, with 19 bases between. CDR3 residues: CASSRWYTLRDEQFF. The CDR3, as DNA: TGTGCCAGCAGCCGTTGGTACACCCTTAGGGATGAGCAGTTCTTC. Looking up the rest from reference TRBV5-8 and TRBJ2-1 gives the full variable domain: EAGVTQSPTHLIKTRGQQATLRCSPISGHTSVYWYQQALGLGLQFLLWYDEGEERNRGNFPPRFSGRQFPNYSSELNVNALELEDSALYLCASSRWYTLRDEQFFGPGTRLTVL.

This clone was seen only a few times. The chain employs TRBV9 and TRBJ1-4; D not resolved. The CDR3 is 18 residues long. Germline V CDR1 and CDR2: SGDLS, YYNGEE. With 0 bases removed from V and 0 bases from J, the gap between germline ends came to 15 bases. CDR3 nucleotide sequence: TGTGCCAGCAGCGTAGGGCTCCTGAGAAGCTCAACTAATGAAAAACTGTTTTTT. As protein: CASSVGLLRSSTNEKLFF.

V usage is TRBV12-5 and J usage is TRBJ1-4; D call uncertain. Germline values: CDR1 LGHNT, CDR2 FRNRAP. Trimming stripped 6 bases from V and 2 bases from J, with 10 bases between. The CDR3 sequence is 14 residues long. The CDR3 loop is CASGSGLTNEKLFF. DNA for the CDR3: TGTGCTAGTGGATCCGGACTTACTAATGAAAAACTGTTTTTT.

This sequence joins TRBV7-6 and TRBJ1-1, with D perhaps matching TRBD1 (5 bases). Looked up from germline, CDR1 is SGHVS and CDR2 is FNYEAQ. This CDR3 has 15 residues. Trimming cost V 0 bases and J 4 bases, with 12 bases left between them. The DNA of the CDR3 is TGTGCCAGCAGCTTAGCTGGGGGGACGGGCACTGAAGCTTTCTTT. Translated, it gives CASSLAGGTGTEAFF.

The rearrangement links TRBV6-5 to TRBJ1-1, with D tentatively TRBD1 (6 bases). The CDR3 consists of 13 residues. Trimming took off 10 bases at V and 0 bases at J, with 12 bases between the two ends. Per the germline V gene, CDR1 is MNHEY and CDR2 is SVGAGI. The CDR3 DNA follows: TGTGCCAATCAAGGACAGCTGAACACTGAAGCTTTCTTT. Translated, it gives CANQGQLNTEAFF.

The genes are TRBV4-2 and TRBJ2-1; 15 positions agree with TRBD2. In germline, CDR1 is LGHNA, CDR2 YNFKEQ. This CDR3 contains 17 residues. V shed 0 bases, J shed 5 bases, and the junction held 2 bases outside the gene matches. CDR3 DNA sequence: TGTGCCAGCAGCCAAGAAGGGACTAGCGGGGGGAACAATGAGCAGTTCTTC. The encoded protein is CASSQEGTSGGNNEQFF.

The gene calls are TRBV28 and TRBJ1-2; TRBD1 aligns across 9 bases. Germline lookup yields CDR1 MDHEN and CDR2 SYDVKM. The CDR3 loop spans 13 amino acids. The V and J ends lost 8 bases and 3 bases, in that order; junction bases with no gene match: 4. The DNA of the CDR3 is TGTGCCAGCGGGACAGGGACCTACTATGGCTACACCTTC. This translates into CASGTGTYYGYTF.

The chain couples TRBV9 to TRBJ1-3; D possibly corresponds to TRBD1 (6 bases). There are 16 residues in the CDR3. The V gene lost 0 bases and the J gene lost 4 bases, with 14 bases spanning the gap. In germline, CDR1 is SGDLS, CDR2 YYNGEE. CDR3 in DNA: TGTGCCAGCAGCGTAGTCCCTACAGGGCGAGGAAACACCATATATTTT. This translates into CASSVVPTGRGNTIYF.

This clone was picked up a small number of times. The genes are TRBV11-2 and TRBJ2-1; D perhaps matches TRBD1 (6 bases). Deletions cut 4 bases from V and 4 bases from J, with 17 bases between. CDR1 is SGHAT and CDR2 is FQNNGV in the germline V gene. CDR3 length: 16 amino acids. This CDR3 is CASSYHLGQEYNEQFF. The CDR3 nucleotides read TGTGCCAGCAGCTACCATCTGGGACAAGAATACAATGAGCAGTTCTTC.

The gene calls are TRBV7-2 and TRBJ2-2; D uncertain. CDR1 is SGHTA, CDR2 FQGNSA, per germline. The CDR3 has 14 amino acids. Trimming cost V 4 bases and J 1 base, with 7 bases left between them. The CDR3 sequence: CASSSYRNTGELFF. In DNA, the CDR3 is TGTGCCAGCAGCTCGTACAGGAACACCGGGGAGCTGTTTTTT.

The chain recombines TRBV5-1 with TRBJ1-5, with D perhaps TRBD1 (5 bases). Germline-derived CDR1 and CDR2 are SGHRS and YFSETQ. This CDR3 contains 14 residues. V was cut by 5 bases and J by 2 bases, with 11 bases left in between. CDR3 amino acids: CASRLGEGNQPQHF. CDR3 DNA sequence: TGCGCCAGCAGGCTGGGGGAAGGCAATCAGCCCCAGCATTTT.